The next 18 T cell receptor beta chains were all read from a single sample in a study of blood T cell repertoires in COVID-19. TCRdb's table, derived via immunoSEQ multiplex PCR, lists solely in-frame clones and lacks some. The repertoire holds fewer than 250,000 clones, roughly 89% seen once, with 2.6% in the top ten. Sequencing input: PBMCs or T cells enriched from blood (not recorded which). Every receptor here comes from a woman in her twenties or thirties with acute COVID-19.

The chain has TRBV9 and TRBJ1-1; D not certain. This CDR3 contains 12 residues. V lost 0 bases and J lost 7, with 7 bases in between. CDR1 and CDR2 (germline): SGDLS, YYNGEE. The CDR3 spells CASSVGLGEAFF. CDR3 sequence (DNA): TGTGCCAGCAGCGTAGGACTAGGTGAAGCTTTCTTT.

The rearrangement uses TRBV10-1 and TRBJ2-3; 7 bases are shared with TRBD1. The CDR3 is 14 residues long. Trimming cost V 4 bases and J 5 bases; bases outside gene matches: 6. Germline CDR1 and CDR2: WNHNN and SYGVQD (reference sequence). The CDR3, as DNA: TGCGCCAGCAGTGCGGGACAGTCGAAAGATACGCAGTATTTT. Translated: CASSAGQSKDTQYF.

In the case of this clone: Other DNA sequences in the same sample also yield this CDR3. The CDR3 loop is CASSYGSNTEAFF. The CDR3 coding sequence is TGTGCCAGCAGTTACGGGAGTAACACTGAAGCTTTCTTT. The rearrangement links TRBV6-5 to TRBJ1-1; D gene ambiguous. The CDR3 spans 13 residues. V was cut by 2 bases and J by 2 bases, with 6 bases left in between. Germline V gene lookup returns CDR1 MNHEY and CDR2 SVGAGI.

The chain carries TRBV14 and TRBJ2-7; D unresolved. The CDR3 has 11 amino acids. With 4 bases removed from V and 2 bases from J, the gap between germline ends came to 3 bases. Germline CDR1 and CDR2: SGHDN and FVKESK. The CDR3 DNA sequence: TGTGCCAGCAGCCTAGCCTACGAGCAGTACTTC. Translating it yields CASSLAYEQYF.

The CDR3 coding sequence is TGTGCCAGCAGCCCACAGGTGACCGGGGAGCTGTTTTTT. It specifies CASSPQVTGELFF. The chain joins TRBV14 to TRBJ2-2; perhaps TRBD1 as D (5 bases). Deletions cut 4 bases from V and 5 bases from J, with 8 bases between. Germline-derived CDR1 and CDR2 are SGHDN and FVKESK. The CDR3 length is 13 residues.

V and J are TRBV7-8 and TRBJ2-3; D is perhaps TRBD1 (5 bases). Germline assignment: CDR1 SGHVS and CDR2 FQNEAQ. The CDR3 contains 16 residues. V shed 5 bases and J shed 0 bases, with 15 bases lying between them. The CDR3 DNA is TGTGCCAGCAGCCTCCTCAGGGTTTCTAGCACAGATACGCAGTATTTT. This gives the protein CASSLLRVSSTDTQYF.

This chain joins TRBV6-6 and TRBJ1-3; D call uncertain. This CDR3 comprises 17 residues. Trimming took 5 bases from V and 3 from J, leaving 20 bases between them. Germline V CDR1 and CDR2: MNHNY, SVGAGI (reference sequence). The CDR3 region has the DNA TGTGCCAGCAGTCTCCAACCGGGATTAGGGTTTGGAAACACCATATATTTT. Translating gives CASSLQPGLGFGNTIYF.

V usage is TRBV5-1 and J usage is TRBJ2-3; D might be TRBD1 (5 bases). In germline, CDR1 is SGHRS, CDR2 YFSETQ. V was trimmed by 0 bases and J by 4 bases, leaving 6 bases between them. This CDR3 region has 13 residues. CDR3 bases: TGCGCCAGCAGCTTGGAGACAGCAGATACGCAGTATTTT. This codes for CASSLETADTQYF. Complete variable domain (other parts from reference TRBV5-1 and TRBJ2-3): KAGVTQTPRYLIKTRGQQVTLSCSPISGHRSVSWYQQTPGQGLQFLFEYFSETQRNKGNFPGRFSGRQFSNSRSEMNVSTLELGDSALYLCASSLETADTQYFGPGTRLTVL.

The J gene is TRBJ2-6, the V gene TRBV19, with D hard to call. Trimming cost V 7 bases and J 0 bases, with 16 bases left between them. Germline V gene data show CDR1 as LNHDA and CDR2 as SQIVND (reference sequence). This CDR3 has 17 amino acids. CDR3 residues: CASTRFEHFSGANVLTF. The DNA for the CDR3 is TGTGCCAGTACCCGGTTCGAGCATTTCTCTGGGGCCAACGTCCTGACTTTC.

The CDR3 loop reads CSAWEEEAFF. CDR3 in DNA: TGCAGTGCCTGGGAGGAGGAAGCTTTCTTT. The gene calls are TRBV20-1 and TRBJ1-1; D is unresolved. The CDR3 has 10 residues. Trimming removed 6 bases at V and 8 bases at J, with 10 bases between. Germline V CDR1 and CDR2: DFQATT, SNEGSKA (reference sequence).

The CDR3 spells CASSSWDTYEKLFF. The CDR3 nucleotides read TGTGCCAGCAGCTCATGGGACACCTATGAAAAACTGTTTTTT. The chain is built from TRBV7-9 and TRBJ1-4; D is possibly TRBD1 (6 bases). CDR1 SEHNR and CDR2 FQNEAQ come from the germline V gene (reference sequence). The CDR3 covers 14 residues. V was cut by 4 bases and J by 6 bases, with 12 bases left in between.

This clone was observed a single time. CDR3 sequence: CASSFRTSGGAWYEQFF. DNA of the CDR3: TGTGCCAGCAGCTTCCGGACTAGCGGGGGGGCTTGGTATGAGCAGTTCTTC. V gene TRBV5-6 combines with J gene TRBJ2-1; 15 bases match TRBD2. The germline CDR1 and CDR2 sequences are SGHDT and YYEEEE. V shed 2 bases and J 8 bases; nucleotides not matched to a gene: 8. This CDR3 has 17 amino acids. The full variable domain, its missing parts supplied by reference TRBV5-6 and TRBJ2-1, is DAGVTQSPTHLIKTRGQQVTLRCSPKSGHDTVSWYQQALGQGPQFIFQYYEEEERQRGNFPDRFSGHQFPNYSSELNVNALLLGDSALYLCASSFRTSGGAWYEQFFGPGTRLTVL.

In DNA form, the CDR3 reads TGTGCCAGCAGTGAAGTGCTAGCGGGGGGGCGTTACAATGAGCAGTTCTTC. This codes for CASSEVLAGGRYNEQFF. The chain has TRBV2 and TRBJ2-1; TRBD2 matches 12 bases. Losses at the gene ends were 1 base for V and 4 bases for J; bases not matched to a gene: 5. The CDR3 spans 17 residues. Germline lookup yields CDR1 SNHLY and CDR2 FYNNEI.

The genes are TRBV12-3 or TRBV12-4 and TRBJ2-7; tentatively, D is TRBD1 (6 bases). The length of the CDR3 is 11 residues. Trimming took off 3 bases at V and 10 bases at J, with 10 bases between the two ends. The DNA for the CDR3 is TGTGCCAGCAGTTTTTTGGACAGCCAGTACTTC. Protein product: CASSFLDSQYF.

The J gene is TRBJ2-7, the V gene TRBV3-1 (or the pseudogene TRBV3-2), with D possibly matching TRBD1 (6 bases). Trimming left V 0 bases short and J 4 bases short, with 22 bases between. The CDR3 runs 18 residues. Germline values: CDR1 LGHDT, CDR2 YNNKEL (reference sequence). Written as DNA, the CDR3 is TGTGCCAGCAGCCAAGACCTTAGGACAGTGAGAGCCAAATACGAGCAGTACTTC. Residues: CASSQDLRTVRAKYEQYF.

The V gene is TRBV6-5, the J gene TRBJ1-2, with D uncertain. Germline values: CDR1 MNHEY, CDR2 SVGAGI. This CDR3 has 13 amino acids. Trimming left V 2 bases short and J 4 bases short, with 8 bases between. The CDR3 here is CASSYVESYGYTF. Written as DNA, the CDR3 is TGTGCCAGCAGTTACGTGGAGAGCTATGGCTACACCTTC.

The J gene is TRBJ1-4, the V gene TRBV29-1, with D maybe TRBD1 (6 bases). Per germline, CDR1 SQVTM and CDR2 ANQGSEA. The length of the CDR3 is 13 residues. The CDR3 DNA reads TGCGGAAGTTCAGGGGCCCTTAATGAAAAACTGTTTTTT. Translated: CGSSGALNEKLFF.

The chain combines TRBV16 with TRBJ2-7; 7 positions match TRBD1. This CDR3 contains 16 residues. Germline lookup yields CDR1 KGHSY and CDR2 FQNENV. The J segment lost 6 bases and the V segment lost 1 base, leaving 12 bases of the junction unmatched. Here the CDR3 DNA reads TGTGCCAGCAGCCAATTAGGGGGCTCAAGTCGGGCCGAGCAGTACTTC. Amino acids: CASSQLGGSSRAEQYF.